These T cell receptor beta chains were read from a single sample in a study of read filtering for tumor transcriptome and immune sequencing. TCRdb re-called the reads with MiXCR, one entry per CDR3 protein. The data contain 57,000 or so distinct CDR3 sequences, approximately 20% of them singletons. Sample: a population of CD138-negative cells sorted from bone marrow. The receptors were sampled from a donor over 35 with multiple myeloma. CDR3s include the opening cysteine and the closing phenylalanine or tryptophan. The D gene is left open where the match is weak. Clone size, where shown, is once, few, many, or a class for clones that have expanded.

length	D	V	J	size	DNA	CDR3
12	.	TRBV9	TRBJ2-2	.	TGTGCCAGCAGGCGGTCGGGCGGGGAGCCGTTTTTT	CASRRSGGEPFF
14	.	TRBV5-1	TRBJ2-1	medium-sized	TGCGCCAGCAGCCCCGCTAGCACATACAATGAGCAGTTCTTC	CASSPASTYNEQFF
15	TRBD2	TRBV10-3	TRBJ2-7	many	TGTGCCATCAGTGAAGAAGGCGGGGGCTCCTACGAGCAGTACTTC	CAISEEGGGSYEQYF
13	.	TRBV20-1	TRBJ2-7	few	TGCAGTGCACCCCCTGGGGGGTCCTACGAGCAGTACTTC	CSAPPGGSYEQYF
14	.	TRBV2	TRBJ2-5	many	TGTGCCAGCACACCGAGGAGGGGCCAAGAGACCCAGTACTTC	CASTPRRGQETQYF
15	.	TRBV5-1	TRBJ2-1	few	TGCGCCAGCAGCTCACAGGGTTCTAAGGAGGCTGAGCAGTTCTTC	CASSSQGSKEAEQFF
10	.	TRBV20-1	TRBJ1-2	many	TGCAGTGCTTCCAATAATGGCTACACCTTC	CSASNNGYTF
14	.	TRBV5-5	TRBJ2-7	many	TGTGCCAGCAGCTTGGAAAGTACCTCCTACGAGCAGTACTTC	CASSLESTSYEQYF
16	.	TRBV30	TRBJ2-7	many	TGTGCCTGGAGGAGTAAAGGCGGGATGGGGAGTTACGAGCAGTACTTC	CAWRSKGGMGSYEQYF
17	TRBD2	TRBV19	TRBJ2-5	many	TGTGCCAGTAGTATTTCCACTAGCGGGGCTGGACAAGAGACCCAGTACTTC	CASSISTSGAGQETQYF
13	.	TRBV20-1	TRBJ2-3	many	TGCAGTGCATTGGCAATCGACACAGATACGCAGTATTTT	CSALAIDTDTQYF
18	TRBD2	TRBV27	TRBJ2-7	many	TGTGCCAGCAGTTTATCGACTAGCGGGAGGTATATGAGGTACGAGCAGTACTTC	CASSLSTSGRYMRYEQYF
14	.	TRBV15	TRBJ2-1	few	TGTGCCACCAGCAGAGCATCCGACGCCAGCCAGCAGTTCTTC	CATSRASDASQQFF
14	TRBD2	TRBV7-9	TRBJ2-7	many	TGTGCCAGCAGCCGACTCGGGGGGGCCCTCGAGCAGTACTTC	CASSRLGGALEQYF
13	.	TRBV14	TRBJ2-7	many	TGTGCCAGCAATCGTCGGGGCGGGACAGAGCAGTACTTC	CASNRRGGTEQYF
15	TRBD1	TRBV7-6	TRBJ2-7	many	TGTGCCAGCAGCCCATACCGGGGACAGGGAGCCGAGCAGTACTTC	CASSPYRGQGAEQYF
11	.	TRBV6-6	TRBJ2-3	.	TGTGCCAGCAGCCCCCGGGATGTGCAGTATTTT	CASSPRDVQYF
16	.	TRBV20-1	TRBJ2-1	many	TGCAGTGCTCGCCCACAGATAACCGCGGGGCACAATGAGCAGTTCTTC	CSARPQITAGHNEQFF
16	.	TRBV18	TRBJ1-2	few	TGTGCCAGCTCACCCCCCGGACGGAAAGATCCTTATGGCTACACCTTC	CASSPPGRKDPYGYTF
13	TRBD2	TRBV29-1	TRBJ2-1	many	TGCAGCGGGGGACTAGCGGGCGACAATGAGCAGTTCTTC	CSGGLAGDNEQFF
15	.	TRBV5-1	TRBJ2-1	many	TGCGCCAGCTTCCCCGCCCCCCAACGAGGGAATGAGCAGTTCTTC	CASFPAPQRGNEQFF
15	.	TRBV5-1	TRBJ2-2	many	TGCGCCAGCAGCTCCCCAGGAGAGAACACCGGGGAGCCGTTTTTT	CASSSPGENTGEPFF
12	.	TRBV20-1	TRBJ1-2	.	TGCAGTGCGAACAGGGACAACTATGGCTACACCTTC	CSANRDNYGYTF
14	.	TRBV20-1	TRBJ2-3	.	TGCAGTGCATCCGGGACGCCTAGCACAGATACGCAGTATTTT	CSASGTPSTDTQYF
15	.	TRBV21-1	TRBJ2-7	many	TGTGCCAGCACCGGTACTAGCGGGAGAGTTTACGAGCAGTACTTC	CASTGTSGRVYEQYF
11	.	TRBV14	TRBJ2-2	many	TGTGCCAGCAGCCGGGGAGGGGAGCTGTTTTTT	CASSRGGELFF
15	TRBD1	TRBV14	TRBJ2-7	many	TGTGCCAGCAGCCAAGCATCGCAGGGGGCCTACGAGCAGTACTTC	CASSQASQGAYEQYF
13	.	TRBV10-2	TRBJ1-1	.	TGCGCCAGCAGTGACGGGGGGGGCACTGAAGCTTTCTTT	CASSDGGGTEAFF
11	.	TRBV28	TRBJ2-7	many	TGTGCCAGCGGACAGCCCTACGAGCAGTACTTC	CASGQPYEQYF
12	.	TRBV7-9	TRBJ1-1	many	TGTGCCAGCAGCTTATCGGGGTCTGAAGCTTTCTTT	CASSLSGSEAFF
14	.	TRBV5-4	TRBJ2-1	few	TGTGCCAGCAGCTCAATAGACCGCTACAATGAGCAGTTCTTC	CASSSIDRYNEQFF
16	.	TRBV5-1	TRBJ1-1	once	TGCGCCAGCAGCCCGGGCTCCCAACTCGGGCACACTGAAGCTTTCTTT	CASSPGSQLGHTEAFF
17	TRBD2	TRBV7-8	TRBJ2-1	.	TGTGCCAACAGCTTATCTTTAGCGGGGGGGCTGGGTAATGAGCAGTTCTTC	CANSLSLAGGLGNEQFF
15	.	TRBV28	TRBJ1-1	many	TGTGCCAGCAGTCCTTGGACACCGTTGAACACTGAAGCTTTCTTT	CASSPWTPLNTEAFF
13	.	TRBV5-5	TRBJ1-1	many	TGTGCCAGCAGCTTGGACTGGAACACTGAAGCTTTCTTT	CASSLDWNTEAFF
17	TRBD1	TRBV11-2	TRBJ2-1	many	TGTGCCAGCAGTAACCGCCCTCGGGACAGGGGGGACAATGAGCAGTTCTTC	CASSNRPRDRGDNEQFF
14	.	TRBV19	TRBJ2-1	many	TGTGCCAGTAGTAACGGCCCTTATAGCTATGAGCAGTTCTTC	CASSNGPYSYEQFF
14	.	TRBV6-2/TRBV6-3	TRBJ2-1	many	TGTGCCAGCCGACCCCCGGACCGATACAATGAGCAGTTCTTC	CASRPPDRYNEQFF
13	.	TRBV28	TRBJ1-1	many	TGTGCCAGCACCGGGGGGGGTCACACTGAAGCTTTCTTT	CASTGGGHTEAFF
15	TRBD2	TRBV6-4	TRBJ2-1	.	TGTGCCAGCAGTGAAACAAGCGGGGGGGTTAATGAGCAGTTCTTC	CASSETSGGVNEQFF
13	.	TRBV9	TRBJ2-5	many	TGTGCCAGCTCGAGGGGGGCCCGGGAGACCCAGTACTTC	CASSRGARETQYF
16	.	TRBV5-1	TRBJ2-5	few	TGCGCCAGCAGCTTTACAGGGTCTTCTCTTCCAGAGACCCAGTACTTC	CASSFTGSSLPETQYF
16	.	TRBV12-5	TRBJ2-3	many	TGTGCTAGTGGAGAGCAGGGGACCTCTAGCACAGATACGCAGTATTTT	CASGEQGTSSTDTQYF
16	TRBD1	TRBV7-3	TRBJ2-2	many	TGTGCCAGCAGCAAACAGGGGGCAGGTGCCACCGGGGAGCTGTTTTTT	CASSKQGAGATGELFF
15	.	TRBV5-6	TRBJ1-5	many	TGTGCCAGCAGCACCGGACAGCAGCCTAATCAGCCCCAGCATTTT	CASSTGQQPNQPQHF
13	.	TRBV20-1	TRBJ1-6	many	TGCAGTGCTCCTCCGACGAGGAATTCACCCCTCCACTTT	CSAPPTRNSPLHF
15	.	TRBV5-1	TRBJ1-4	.	TGCGCCAGCAGAATCAGGACGGATGAGAATGAAAGACTGTTTTTT	CASRIRTDENERLFF
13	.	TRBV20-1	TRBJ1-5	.	TGCAGTGCTCCCCGAAGTAGCAATCAGCCCCAGCATTTT	CSAPRSSNQPQHF
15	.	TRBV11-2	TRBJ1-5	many	TGTGCCAGCAGCTTAGATGGGGGAAGCAATCAGCCCCAGCATTTT	CASSLDGGSNQPQHF
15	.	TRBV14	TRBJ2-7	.	TGTGCCAGCTCCTTTACGGAACAGGGTTTGAACGAGCAGTACTTC	CASSFTEQGLNEQYF
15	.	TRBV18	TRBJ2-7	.	TGTGCCAGCTCACCACCGTCAGGGGCGCCGGGCGAGCAGTACTTC	CASSPPSGAPGEQYF
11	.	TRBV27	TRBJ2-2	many	TGTGCCAGCAGGAAGGCCGGGGAGCTGTTTTTT	CASRKAGELFF
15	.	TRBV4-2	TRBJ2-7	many	TGTGCCAGCAGCCAAGTATCGGGCAGCGGCTACGAGCAGTACTTC	CASSQVSGSGYEQYF
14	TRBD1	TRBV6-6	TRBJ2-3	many	TGTGCCAGCAGCCCCACAGGGGGCACAGATACGCAGTATTTT	CASSPTGGTDTQYF